Below are 19 T cell receptor beta chains sequenced from a single sample in a study of blood T cell repertoires in COVID-19. Clones were read by immunoSEQ multiplex PCR, and TCRdb kept only the in-frame ones, dropping some. This repertoire shows roughly 120,000 clones, around 89% found once; its top ten account for less than 4%. The sequenced sample was peripheral blood. The receptors stem from a woman in her fifties or sixties with acute or convalescent COVID-19.

The J gene is TRBJ2-3, the V gene TRBV7-6; TRBD2 matches 14 bases. The CDR3 consists of 18 residues. The V gene end was trimmed by 3 bases and the J gene end by 4 bases; junction bases not matched to a gene: 9. Germline V gene sequence: CDR1 SGHVS, CDR2 FNYEAQ. The CDR3 sequence: CASSFITGLAGDPDTQYF. The CDR3 nucleotides read TGTGCCAGCAGCTTTATCACGGGACTAGCGGGAGACCCAGATACGCAGTATTTT. Together with reference TRBV7-6 and TRBJ2-3, the CDR3 gives the full variable domain: GAGVSQSPRYKVTKRGQDVALRCDPISGHVSLYWYRQALGQGPEFLTYFNYEAQQDKSGLPNDRFSAERPEGSISTLTIQRTEQRDSAMYRCASSFITGLAGDPDTQYFGPGTRLTVL.

The rearrangement links TRBV6-5 to TRBJ2-1; D is possibly TRBD2 (7 bases). Trimming removed 2 bases at V and 7 bases at J, with 15 bases between. This CDR3 spans 15 amino acids. The germline V gene encodes CDR1 MNHEY and CDR2 SVGAGI. The CDR3 reads CASSYSLRGGNEQFF. For the CDR3, the DNA is TGTGCCAGCAGTTACAGCCTTAGGGGGGGGAATGAGCAGTTCTTC.

The chain carries TRBV7-9 and TRBJ2-3, with a tentative D call TRBD2 (5 bases). CDR3 size: 15 residues. Trimming took off 3 bases at V and 0 bases at J, with 10 bases between the two ends. CDR1 is SEHNR, CDR2 FQNEAQ, per germline (reference sequence). Here the CDR3 reads CASSFSAASTDTQYF. DNA of the CDR3: TGTGCCAGCAGCTTCTCAGCGGCTAGCACAGATACGCAGTATTTT.

This chain connects TRBV7-2 to TRBJ2-3; 8 bases are shared with TRBD2. V shed 5 bases, J shed 6 bases, and the junction held 7 bases outside the gene matches. Per germline, CDR1 SGHTA and CDR2 FQGNSA. This CDR3 is built from 14 residues. The CDR3 nucleotides are TGTGCCAGCAGCCTCCGGGGGGGGGTGGATACGCAGTATTTT. As protein: CASSLRGGVDTQYF.

Details on this clone: This specimen includes other DNA sequences encoding the same CDR3. CDR3 amino acids: CASSYSGGRETQYF. The CDR3 DNA sequence: TGTGCCAGCAGTTACTCGGGGGGGCGGGAGACCCAGTACTTC. The V call is TRBV6-5, the J call TRBJ2-5; perhaps TRBD2 as D (7 bases). Between the trimmed V and J ends, which lost 0 bases and 5 bases, there was a span of 10 bases. CDR1 and CDR2 from the germline V gene are MNHEY and SVGAGI. The CDR3 length is 14 residues.

This sequence joins TRBV3-1 (or the pseudogene TRBV3-2) and TRBJ2-2; TRBD2 agrees at 8 bases. This CDR3 has 16 residues. The trim removed 1 base at V and 5 bases at J, leaving 6 bases unmatched. Per the germline V gene, CDR1 is LGHDT and CDR2 is YNNKEL (reference sequence). This CDR3 reads CASSQVGSGRTGELFF. The CDR3 bases are TGTGCCAGCAGCCAAGTGGGAAGCGGGAGAACCGGGGAGCTGTTTTTT.

V is TRBV7-2 and J is TRBJ2-1; 7 nucleotides agree with TRBD2. Germline CDR1 reads SGHTA; CDR2 reads FQGNSA. Trimming at V came to 3 bases and at J to 0 bases, leaving 2 bases not matched to a gene. This CDR3 comprises 15 residues. The CDR3 region has the DNA TGTGCCAGCAGCTTTGGCGGGGGCTCCTACAATGAGCAGTTCTTC. The encoded protein is CASSFGGGSYNEQFF.

The gene calls are TRBV5-1 and TRBJ2-1, with unresolved D. CDR1 and CDR2 (germline): SGHRS, YFSETQ. V lost 1 base and J lost 9, with 14 bases in between. The CDR3 runs 14 residues. CDR3: CASSLYAEVSEQFF. CDR3 DNA sequence: TGCGCCAGCAGCTTGTATGCTGAAGTGAGTGAGCAGTTCTTC.

CDR3 in amino acids: CASSERGSTEAFF. CDR3 nucleotide sequence: TGTGCCAGCAGTGAAAGGGGATCTACTGAAGCTTTCTTT. J is TRBJ1-1 and V is TRBV6-1; maybe TRBD1 (5 bases). The germline V gene encodes CDR1 MNHNS and CDR2 SASEGT. Trimming stripped 2 bases from V and 5 bases from J, with 9 bases between. CDR3 length: 13 amino acids.

The chain carries TRBV15 and TRBJ2-3; 11 bases are shared with TRBD2. The CDR3 has 15 residues. The germline V gene has CDR1 LNHNV and CDR2 YYDKDF (reference sequence). V lost 5 bases, J lost 3 bases, and 4 bases stayed unmatched. The DNA of the CDR3 is TGTGCCACCAGCGTACTAGCGGGAGAAACAGATACGCAGTATTTT. Amino acid sequence: CATSVLAGETDTQYF.

V and J are TRBV28 and TRBJ1-2; possibly TRBD1 for D (5 bases). CDR3 length equals 13 residues. Trimming stripped 5 bases from V and 8 bases from J, with 15 bases between. CDR1 MDHEN and CDR2 SYDVKM come from the germline V gene. The CDR3 loop is CASSPRDLRGYTF. Here the CDR3 DNA reads TGTGCCAGCAGTCCCCGGGACTTAAGGGGCTACACCTTC.

The chain combines TRBV5-1 with TRBJ1-2; the D gene is possibly TRBD1 (5 bases). Trimming removed 3 bases from V and 8 bases from J, with 17 bases in between. The CDR3 spans 14 residues. CDR1 SGHRS and CDR2 YFSETQ come from the germline V gene. The CDR3 here is CASSSRGGTEGYTF. In DNA form, the CDR3 reads TGCGCCAGCAGCTCGCGGGGGGGAACGGAAGGCTACACCTTC.

The V call is TRBV13, the J call TRBJ2-7; 12 bases map to TRBD2. This CDR3 is built from 14 residues. V trimming: 5 bases; J trimming: 6 bases; junction bases outside the gene matches: 5. CDR1 PRHDT and CDR2 FYEKMQ come from the germline V gene (reference sequence). CDR3 in DNA: TGTGCCAGCAGCGTCCGACTAGCGGGAGCCGAGCAGTACTTC. It yields the protein CASSVRLAGAEQYF. Variable domain in full (rest from reference TRBV13 and TRBJ2-7): AAGVIQSPRHLIKEKRETATLKCYPIPRHDTVYWYQQGPGQDPQFLISFYEKMQSDKGSIPDRFSAQQFSDYHSELNMSSLELGDSALYFCASSVRLAGAEQYFGPGTRLTVT.

This clone was counted a few times. The rearrangement uses TRBV14 and TRBJ2-2, with 7 bases matching TRBD2. The CDR3 is made up of 17 amino acids. The germline V gene encodes CDR1 SGHDN and CDR2 FVKESK. V dropped 0 bases and J dropped 5; count of bases not matched to a gene: 9. DNA for the CDR3: TGTGCCAGCAGCCAAGATCTATCAGCGGGGCTTACCGGGGAGCTGTTTTTT. Its protein is CASSQDLSAGLTGELFF.

The V gene is TRBV10-2, the J gene TRBJ1-6, with TRBD1 identical over 9 bases. The CDR3 is 14 residues long. Germline trimming cut 2 bases from V and 11 bases from J; bases unmatched to any gene: 4. In germline, CDR1 is WSHSY, CDR2 SAAADI. The CDR3 loop is CASSEVGTGTPLHF. The CDR3 DNA is TGCGCCAGCAGTGAGGTCGGGACAGGGACACCCCTCCACTTT.

The CDR3 here is CASSEGQGAYGYTF. CDR3 nucleotide sequence: TGTGCCAGCAGTGAAGGACAGGGGGCCTATGGCTACACCTTC. The genes are TRBV6-1 and TRBJ1-2; 10 bases agree with TRBD1. The CDR3 is 14 residues long. Germline trimming cut 1 base from V and 4 bases from J; bases unmatched to any gene: 0. CDR1 is MNHNS and CDR2 is SASEGT in the germline V gene.

This clone was detected once. The V gene is TRBV7-9, the J gene TRBJ2-2; the match to TRBD2 covers 8 bases. The trim removed 4 bases at V and 3 bases at J, leaving 10 bases unmatched. The CDR3 is 17 amino acids. Germline-derived CDR1 and CDR2 are SEHNR and FQNEAQ (reference sequence). This chain's CDR3 is CASSSPGGGLDTGELFF. CDR3 nucleotides: TGTGCCAGCAGCTCTCCAGGCGGGGGGCTGGACACCGGGGAGCTGTTTTTT.

The gene calls are TRBV11-3 and TRBJ2-1; 7 bases agree with TRBD2. From germline, CDR1 is SGHNT and CDR2 YENEEA. Trimming cost V 5 bases and J 3 bases; bases outside gene matches: 7. This CDR3 is 15 amino acids long. The DNA of the CDR3 is TGTGCCAGCAGCAGCTCCGGGACTAACTACAATGAGCAGTTCTTC. This sequence encodes CASSSSGTNYNEQFF.

J is TRBJ1-6 and V is TRBV5-1; possibly TRBD1 for D (6 bases). The CDR3 consists of 18 residues. Germline assignment: CDR1 SGHRS and CDR2 YFSETQ. Trimming left V 4 bases short and J 6 bases short, with 23 bases between. The CDR3 sequence is CASSQQPPGEGLNSPLHF. CDR3 nucleotides: TGCGCCAGCAGCCAGCAACCCCCAGGGGAGGGCCTTAATTCACCCCTCCACTTT.